The clone carrying this T cell receptor beta chain was found many times. Antigen specificity is unknown. This record belongs to a study of neurological immune-mediated disorders. There are 16 residues in the CDR3. The trim removed 3 bases at V and 3 bases at J, leaving 12 bases unmatched. Germline V gene data show CDR1 as SGHRS and CDR2 as YFSETQ. Overall study findings and caveats: When repertoires were grouped phylogenetically, those of 18 of 34 multiple sclerosis patients fell into one related-CDR3 cluster, a possible signature. Patients with HTLV-1-associated myelopathy showed the most TCR clonal expansion. Those with multiple sclerosis showed the least, falling below healthy controls.

TCRdb recomputed calls from the 5' RACE reads with MiXCR, one row per CDR3 protein. The data hold about 52,000 distinct CDR3 sequences, with over 3.5% observed a single time. V gene TRBV5-1 combines with J gene TRBJ2-7; 7 bases are shared with TRBD1. The TCR sequence derives from a man between 60 and 75 years old with multiple sclerosis. Sequences were obtained from PBMCs. The CDR3 DNA is TGCGCCAGCAGCTGGGACAGATCAGCATCGATCTACGAGCAGTACTTC. Translated, it gives CASSWDRSASIYEQYF.